These 6 T cell receptor beta chains originate from one sample sequenced in a study of blood T cells in healthy people across ages. Together with a sample-barcoded 5' primer, a J-beta primer mix was included in a second PCR lasting roughly 6 to 12 cycles. TCRdb processed the 5' RACE reads anew with MiXCR; each CDR3 protein has one entry. The sample consists of 890,000 or so distinct CDR3 sequences, 62% of them appearing once. Sequenced material: blood. These receptors were taken from a man aged 30 to 45 in good health.

V and J are TRBV9 and TRBJ2-3; the D gene could be TRBD1 or TRBD2 (5 bases each). CDR3 length equals 12 residues. Germline V lookup: CDR1 SGDLS, CDR2 YYNGEE. Trimming removed 6 bases from V and 5 bases from J, with 10 bases in between. The DNA for the CDR3 is TGTGCCAGCACCCGGGACGGAGATACGCAGTATTTT. This gives the protein CASTRDGDTQYF.

V gene TRBV4-3 combines with J gene TRBJ2-2, with D possibly TRBD1 on 6 matching bases. The CDR3 covers 14 residues. CDR1 and CDR2 from the germline V gene are LGHNA and YSLEER. With 5 bases removed from V and 6 bases from J, the gap between germline ends came to 13 bases. In nucleotides, the CDR3 is TGCGCCAGCAGCACAGGGCTCAGGTCCGGGGAGCTGTTTTTT. Residues: CASSTGLRSGELFF.

The V and J genes are TRBV19 and TRBJ1-4; the D gene is possibly TRBD1 (5 bases). V was shortened by 7 bases and J by 15 bases, with 15 bases between the two germline ends. This CDR3 comprises 11 residues. Looked up from germline, CDR1 is LNHDA and CDR2 is SQIVND (reference sequence). The CDR3 bases are TGTGCCAGTACCATTGCCGGGACTTTGTTTTTT. Its protein is CASTIAGTLFF.

This chain joins TRBV7-8 and TRBJ2-1, with D unresolved. This CDR3 region has 13 residues. Germline CDR1 and CDR2: SGHVS and FQNEAQ. V lost 5 bases to trimming and J lost 6 bases, with 11 bases between them. The CDR3 reads CASSPRAPNEQFF. CDR3 sequence (DNA): TGTGCCAGCAGCCCTCGGGCCCCCAATGAGCAGTTCTTC.

The table lists this clonotype with a few counts. The chain links TRBV4-2 to TRBJ2-1; D is perhaps TRBD1 or TRBD2 (5 bases each). Germline loops: CDR1 LGHNA, CDR2 YNFKEQ. Trimming removed 3 bases at V and 8 bases at J, with 8 bases between. The length of the CDR3 is 12 residues. In DNA, the CDR3 is TGTGCCAGCAGCCAGAGGGGTTATGAGCAGTTCTTC. Protein product: CASSQRGYEQFF.

The chain has TRBV6-5 and TRBJ2-7, with 9 bases aligning to TRBD2. The J call may be incorrect, as the DNA end agrees better with TRBJ2-5. CDR3 size: 16 residues. The germline V gene has CDR1 MNHEY and CDR2 SVGAGI. CDR3 nucleotides: TGTGCCAGCAGTCACCGGAGCGGGGGGACAGCAGAGACCCAGTACTTC. Protein sequence: CASSHRSGGTAETQYF.